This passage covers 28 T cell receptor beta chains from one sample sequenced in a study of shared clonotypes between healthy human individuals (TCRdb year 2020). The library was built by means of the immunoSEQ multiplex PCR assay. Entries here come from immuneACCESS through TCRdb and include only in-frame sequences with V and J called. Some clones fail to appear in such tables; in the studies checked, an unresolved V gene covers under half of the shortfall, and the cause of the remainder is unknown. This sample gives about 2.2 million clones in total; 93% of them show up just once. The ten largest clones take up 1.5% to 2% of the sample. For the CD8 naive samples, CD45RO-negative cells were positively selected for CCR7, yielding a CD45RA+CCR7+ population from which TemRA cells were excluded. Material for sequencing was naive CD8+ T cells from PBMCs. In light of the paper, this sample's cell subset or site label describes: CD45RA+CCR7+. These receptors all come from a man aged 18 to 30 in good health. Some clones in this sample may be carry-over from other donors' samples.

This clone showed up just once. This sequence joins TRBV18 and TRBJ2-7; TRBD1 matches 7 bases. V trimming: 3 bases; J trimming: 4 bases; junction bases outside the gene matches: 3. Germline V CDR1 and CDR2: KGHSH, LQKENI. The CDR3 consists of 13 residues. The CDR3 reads CASSPDREYEQYF. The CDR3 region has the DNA TGTGCCAGCTCACCCGACAGGGAGTACGAGCAGTACTTC.

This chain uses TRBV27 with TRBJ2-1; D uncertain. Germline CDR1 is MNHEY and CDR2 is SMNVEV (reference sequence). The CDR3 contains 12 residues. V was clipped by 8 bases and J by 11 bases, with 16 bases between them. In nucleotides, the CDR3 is TGTGCCAGCCGCCTTGGTTGGGCGCAGCAGTTCTTC. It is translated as CASRLGWAQQFF.

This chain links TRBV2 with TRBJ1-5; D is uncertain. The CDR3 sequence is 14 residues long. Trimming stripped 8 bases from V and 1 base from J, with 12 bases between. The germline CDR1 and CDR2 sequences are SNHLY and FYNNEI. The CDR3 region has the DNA TGTGCCAGCCGGGATATCTTCAGCAATCAGCCCCAGCATTTT. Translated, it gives CASRDIFSNQPQHF. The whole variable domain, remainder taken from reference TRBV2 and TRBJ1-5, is EPEVTQTPSHQVTQMGQEVILRCVPISNHLYFYWYRQILGQKVEFLVSFYNNEISEKSEIFDDQFSVERPDGSNFTLKIRSTKLEDSAMYFCASRDIFSNQPQHFGDGTRLSIL.

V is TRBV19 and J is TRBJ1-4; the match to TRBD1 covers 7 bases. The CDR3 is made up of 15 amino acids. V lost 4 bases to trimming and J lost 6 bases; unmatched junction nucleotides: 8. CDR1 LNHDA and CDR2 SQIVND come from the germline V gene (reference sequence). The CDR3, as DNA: TGTGCCAGTAGTACGTGGGACAGTTTATATGAAAAACTGTTTTTT. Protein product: CASSTWDSLYEKLFF. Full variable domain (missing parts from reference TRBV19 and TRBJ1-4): DGGITQSPKYLFRKEGQNVTLSCEQNLNHDAMYWYRQDPGQGLRLIYYSQIVNDFQKGDIAEGYSVSREKKESFPLTVTSAQKNPTAFYLCASSTWDSLYEKLFFGSGTQLSVL.

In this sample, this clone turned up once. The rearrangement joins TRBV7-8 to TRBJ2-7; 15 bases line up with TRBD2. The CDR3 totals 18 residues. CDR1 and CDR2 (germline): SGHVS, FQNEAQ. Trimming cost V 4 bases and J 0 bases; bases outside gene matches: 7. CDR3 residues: CASSWGLAGGASSYEQYF. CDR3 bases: TGTGCCAGCAGCTGGGGACTAGCGGGAGGAGCCAGCTCCTACGAGCAGTACTTC.

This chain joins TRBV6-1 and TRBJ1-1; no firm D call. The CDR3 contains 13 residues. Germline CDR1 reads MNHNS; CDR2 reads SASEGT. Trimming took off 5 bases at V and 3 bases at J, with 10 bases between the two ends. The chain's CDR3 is CASSLPRDTEAFF. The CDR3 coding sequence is TGTGCCAGCAGTCTCCCTCGGGACACTGAAGCTTTCTTT.

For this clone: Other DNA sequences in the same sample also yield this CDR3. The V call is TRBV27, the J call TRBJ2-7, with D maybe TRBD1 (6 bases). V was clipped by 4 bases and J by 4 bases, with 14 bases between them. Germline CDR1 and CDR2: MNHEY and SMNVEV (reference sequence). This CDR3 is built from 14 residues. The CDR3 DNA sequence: TGTGCCAGCAGTTGGGGGCAGGGGTTATACGAGCAGTACTTC. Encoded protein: CASSWGQGLYEQYF.

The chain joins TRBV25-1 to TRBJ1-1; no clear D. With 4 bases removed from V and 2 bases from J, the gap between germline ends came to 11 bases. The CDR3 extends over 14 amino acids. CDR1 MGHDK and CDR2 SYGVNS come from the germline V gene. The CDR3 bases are TGTGCCAGCAGTGTAGGAGCAGCCAACACTGAAGCTTTCTTT. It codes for CASSVGAANTEAFF.

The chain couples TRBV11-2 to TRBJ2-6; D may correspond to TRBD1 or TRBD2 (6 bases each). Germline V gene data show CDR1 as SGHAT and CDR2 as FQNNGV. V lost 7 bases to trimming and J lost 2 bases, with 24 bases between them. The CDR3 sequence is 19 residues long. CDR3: CASTWRGGQQSTGANVLTF. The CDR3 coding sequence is TGTGCCAGCACCTGGCGGGGTGGACAGCAATCCACTGGGGCCAACGTCCTGACTTTC.

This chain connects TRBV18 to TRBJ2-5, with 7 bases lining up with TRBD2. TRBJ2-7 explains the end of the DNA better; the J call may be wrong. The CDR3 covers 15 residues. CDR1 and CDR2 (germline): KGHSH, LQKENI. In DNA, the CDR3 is TGTGCCAGCTCACCACTAGCGGGCCTCTCCTACGAGCAGTACTTC. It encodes CASSPLAGLSYEQYF.

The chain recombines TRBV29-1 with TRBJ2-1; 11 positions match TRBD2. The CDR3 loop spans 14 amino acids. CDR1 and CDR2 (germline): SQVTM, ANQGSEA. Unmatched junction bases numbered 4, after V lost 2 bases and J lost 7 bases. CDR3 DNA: TGCAGCGTTGAACGCCTAGCGGGAGGAAATGAGCAGTTCTTC. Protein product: CSVERLAGGNEQFF.

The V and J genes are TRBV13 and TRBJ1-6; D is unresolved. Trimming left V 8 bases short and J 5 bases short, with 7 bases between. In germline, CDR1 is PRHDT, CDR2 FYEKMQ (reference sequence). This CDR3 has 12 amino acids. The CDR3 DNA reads TGTGCCAGCCGGGAGAATAATTCACCCCTCCACTTT. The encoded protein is CASRENNSPLHF. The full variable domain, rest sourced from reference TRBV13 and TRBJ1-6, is AAGVIQSPRHLIKEKRETATLKCYPIPRHDTVYWYQQGPGQDPQFLISFYEKMQSDKGSIPDRFSAQQFSDYHSELNMSSLELGDSALYFCASRENNSPLHFGNGTRLTVT.

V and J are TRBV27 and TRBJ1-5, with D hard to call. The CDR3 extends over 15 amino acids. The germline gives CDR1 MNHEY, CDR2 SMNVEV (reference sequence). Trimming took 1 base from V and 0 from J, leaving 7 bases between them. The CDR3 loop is CASSLLRDSNQPQHF. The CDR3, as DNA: TGTGCCAGCAGTTTATTGAGGGATAGCAATCAGCCCCAGCATTTT.

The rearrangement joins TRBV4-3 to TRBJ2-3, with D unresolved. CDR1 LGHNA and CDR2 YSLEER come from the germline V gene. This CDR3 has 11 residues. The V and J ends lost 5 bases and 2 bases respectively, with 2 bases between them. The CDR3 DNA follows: TGCGCCAGCAGCGACACAGATACGCAGTATTTT. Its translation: CASSDTDTQYF.

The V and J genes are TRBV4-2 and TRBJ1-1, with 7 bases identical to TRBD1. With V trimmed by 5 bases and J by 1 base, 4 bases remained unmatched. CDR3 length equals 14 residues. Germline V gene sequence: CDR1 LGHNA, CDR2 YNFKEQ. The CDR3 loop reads CASSGRTGNTEAFF. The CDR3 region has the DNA TGTGCCAGCAGCGGTCGGACAGGGAACACTGAAGCTTTCTTT.

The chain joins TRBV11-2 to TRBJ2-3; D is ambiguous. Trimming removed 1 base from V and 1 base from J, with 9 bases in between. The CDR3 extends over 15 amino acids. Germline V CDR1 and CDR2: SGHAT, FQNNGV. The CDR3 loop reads CASSLVRVGTDTQYF. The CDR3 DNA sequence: TGTGCCAGCAGCTTAGTGAGAGTCGGCACAGATACGCAGTATTTT.

As DNA, the CDR3 is TGTGCCAGCAGCAAAGCGGAGGGGGGTTGGGAGACCCAGTACTTC. This encodes CASSKAEGGWETQYF. V is TRBV21-1 and J is TRBJ2-5. TRBV21-1 is noted as a pseudogene. The CDR3 runs 15 residues.

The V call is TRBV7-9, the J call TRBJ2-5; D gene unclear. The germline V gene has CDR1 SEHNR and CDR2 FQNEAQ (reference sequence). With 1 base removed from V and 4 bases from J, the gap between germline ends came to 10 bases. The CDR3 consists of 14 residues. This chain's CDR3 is CASSLVAPGETQYF. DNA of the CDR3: TGTGCCAGCAGCTTAGTCGCACCCGGAGAGACCCAGTACTTC.

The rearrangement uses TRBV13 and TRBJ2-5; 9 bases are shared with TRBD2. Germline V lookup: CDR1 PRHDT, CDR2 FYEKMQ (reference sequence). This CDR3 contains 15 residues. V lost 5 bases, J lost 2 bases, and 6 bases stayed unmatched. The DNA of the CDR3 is TGTGCCAGCAGCCATTTAGCGGGAGCTCAAGAGACCCAGTACTTC. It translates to CASSHLAGAQETQYF.

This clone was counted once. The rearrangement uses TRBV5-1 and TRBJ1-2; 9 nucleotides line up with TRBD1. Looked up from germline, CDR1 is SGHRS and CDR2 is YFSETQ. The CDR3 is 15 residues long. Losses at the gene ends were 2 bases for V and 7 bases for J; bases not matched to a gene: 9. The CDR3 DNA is TGCGCCAGCAGCTTTCCCGAACAGGGGGCATTTGGCTACACCTTC. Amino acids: CASSFPEQGAFGYTF.

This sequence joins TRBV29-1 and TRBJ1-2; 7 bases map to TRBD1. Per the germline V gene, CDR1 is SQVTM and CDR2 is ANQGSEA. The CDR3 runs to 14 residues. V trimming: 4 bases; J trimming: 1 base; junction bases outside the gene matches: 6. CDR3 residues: CSVVEGQLNYGYTF. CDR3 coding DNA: TGCAGCGTTGTCGAGGGACAGCTTAACTATGGCTACACCTTC.

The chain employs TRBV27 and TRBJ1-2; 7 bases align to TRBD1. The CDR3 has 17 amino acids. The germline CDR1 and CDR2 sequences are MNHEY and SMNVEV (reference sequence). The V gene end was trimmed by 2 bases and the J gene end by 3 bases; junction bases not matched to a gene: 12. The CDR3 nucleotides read TGTGCCAGCAGTTTACAGCGGGTAGGGGGCGCCGACTATGGCTACACCTTC. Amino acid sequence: CASSLQRVGGADYGYTF.

CDR3 DNA: TGTGCCAGCAGTTTACAGCGGCCCCCTGCCGAGCAGTACTTC. Protein product: CASSLQRPPAEQYF. The V call is TRBV27, the J call TRBJ2-7; D is possibly TRBD2 (5 bases). Germline V gene lookup returns CDR1 MNHEY and CDR2 SMNVEV (reference sequence). CDR3 size: 14 residues. The ends were cut back, 2 bases at V and 6 bases at J, with 14 bases in the middle.

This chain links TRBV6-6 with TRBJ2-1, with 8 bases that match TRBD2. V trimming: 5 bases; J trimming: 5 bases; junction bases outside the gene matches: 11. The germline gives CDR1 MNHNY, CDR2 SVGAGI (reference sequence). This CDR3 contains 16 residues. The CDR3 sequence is CASSARTSLDDNEQFF. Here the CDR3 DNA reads TGTGCCAGCAGTGCTCGGACTAGCCTGGACGACAATGAGCAGTTCTTC.

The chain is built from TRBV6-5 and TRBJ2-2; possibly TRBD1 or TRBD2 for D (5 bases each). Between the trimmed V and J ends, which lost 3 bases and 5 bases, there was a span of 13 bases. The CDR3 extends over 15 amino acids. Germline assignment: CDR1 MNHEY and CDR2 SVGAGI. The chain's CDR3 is CASSYGGVGTGELFF. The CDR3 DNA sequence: TGTGCCAGCAGTTATGGGGGAGTGGGAACCGGGGAGCTGTTTTTT.

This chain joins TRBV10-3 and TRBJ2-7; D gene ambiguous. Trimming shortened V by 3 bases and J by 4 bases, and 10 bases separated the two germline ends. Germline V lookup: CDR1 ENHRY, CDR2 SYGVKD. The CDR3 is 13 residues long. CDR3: CAISDSLGYEQYF. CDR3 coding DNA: TGTGCCATCAGTGATTCTTTAGGTTACGAGCAGTACTTC.

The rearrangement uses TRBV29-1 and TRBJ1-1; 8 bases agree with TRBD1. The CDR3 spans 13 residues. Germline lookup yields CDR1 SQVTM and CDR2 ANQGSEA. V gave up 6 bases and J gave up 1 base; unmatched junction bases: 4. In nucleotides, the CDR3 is TGCAGCGTCACCGGGACAGGGAACACTGAAGCTTTCTTT. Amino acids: CSVTGTGNTEAFF.

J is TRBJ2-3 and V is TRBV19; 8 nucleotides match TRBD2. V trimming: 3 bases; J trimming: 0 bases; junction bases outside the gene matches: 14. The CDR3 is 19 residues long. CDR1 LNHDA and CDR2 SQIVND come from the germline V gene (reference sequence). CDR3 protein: CASSITSWLAGFSTDTQYF. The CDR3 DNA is TGTGCCAGTAGTATTACCTCATGGCTAGCGGGTTTTAGCACAGATACGCAGTATTTT. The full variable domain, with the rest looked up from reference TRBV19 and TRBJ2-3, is DGGITQSPKYLFRKEGQNVTLSCEQNLNHDAMYWYRQDPGQGLRLIYYSQIVNDFQKGDIAEGYSVSREKKESFPLTVTSAQKNPTAFYLCASSITSWLAGFSTDTQYFGPGTRLTVL.